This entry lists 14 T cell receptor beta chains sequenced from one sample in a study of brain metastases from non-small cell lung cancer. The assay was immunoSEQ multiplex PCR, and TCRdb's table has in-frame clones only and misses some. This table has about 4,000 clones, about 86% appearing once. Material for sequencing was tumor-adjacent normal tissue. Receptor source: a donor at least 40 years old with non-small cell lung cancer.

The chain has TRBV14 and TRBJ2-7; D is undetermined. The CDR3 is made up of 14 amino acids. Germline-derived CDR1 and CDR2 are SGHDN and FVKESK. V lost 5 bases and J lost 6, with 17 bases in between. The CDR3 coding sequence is TGTGCCAGCAGCACTGGACCCAACCTGCGCGAGCAGTACTTC. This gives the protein CASSTGPNLREQYF.

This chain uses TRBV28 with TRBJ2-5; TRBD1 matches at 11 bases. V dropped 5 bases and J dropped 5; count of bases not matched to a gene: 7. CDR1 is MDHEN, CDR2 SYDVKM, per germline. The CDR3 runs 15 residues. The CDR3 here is CASSTPDRGRETQYF. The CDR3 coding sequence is TGTGCCAGCAGTACCCCGGACAGGGGGCGGGAGACCCAGTACTTC.

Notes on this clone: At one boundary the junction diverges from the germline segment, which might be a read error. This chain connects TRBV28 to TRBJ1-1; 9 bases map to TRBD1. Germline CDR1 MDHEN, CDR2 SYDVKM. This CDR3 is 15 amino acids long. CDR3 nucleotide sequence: TGTGCCAGCAGTTTTGGAGACAGGGGGGTCACTGAAGCTTTTTTT. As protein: CASSFGDRGVTEAFF.

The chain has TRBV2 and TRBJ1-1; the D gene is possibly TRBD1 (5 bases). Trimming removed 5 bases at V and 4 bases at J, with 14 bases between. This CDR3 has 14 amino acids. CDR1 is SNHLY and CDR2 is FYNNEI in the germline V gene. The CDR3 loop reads CASSYLRGSTEAFF. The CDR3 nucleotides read TGTGCCAGCAGTTACCTCCGGGGGTCCACTGAAGCTTTCTTT.

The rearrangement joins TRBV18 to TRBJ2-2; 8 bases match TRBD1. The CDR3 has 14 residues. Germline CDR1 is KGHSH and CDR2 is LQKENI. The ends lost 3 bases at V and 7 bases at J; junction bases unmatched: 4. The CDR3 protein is CASSPRTGNGELFF. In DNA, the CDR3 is TGTGCCAGCTCACCGAGGACAGGGAACGGGGAGCTGTTTTTT.

CDR3 coding DNA: TGTGCCAGCAGTTCTTACCAGGGCGAGGCGCAGTATTTT. This encodes CASSSYQGEAQYF. The chain carries TRBV6-5 and TRBJ2-3; the D gene is possibly TRBD1 (5 bases). Between the trimmed V and J ends, which lost 4 bases and 10 bases, there was a span of 15 bases. Germline V gene data show CDR1 as MNHEY and CDR2 as SVGAGI. CDR3 size: 13 residues.

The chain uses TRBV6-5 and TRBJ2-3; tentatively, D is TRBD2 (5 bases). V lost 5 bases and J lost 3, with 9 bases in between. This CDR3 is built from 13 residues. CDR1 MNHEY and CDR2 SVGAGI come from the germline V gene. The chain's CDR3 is CASSPRTTDTQYF. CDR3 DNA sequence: TGTGCCAGCAGTCCTAGGACTACAGATACGCAGTATTTT.

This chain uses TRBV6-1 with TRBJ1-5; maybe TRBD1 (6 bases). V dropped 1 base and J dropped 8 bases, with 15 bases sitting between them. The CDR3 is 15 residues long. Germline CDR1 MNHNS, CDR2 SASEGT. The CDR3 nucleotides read TGTGCCAGCAGTGAAGGGGTCGGGGGCAGGGAGCCCCAGCATTTT. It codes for CASSEGVGGREPQHF.

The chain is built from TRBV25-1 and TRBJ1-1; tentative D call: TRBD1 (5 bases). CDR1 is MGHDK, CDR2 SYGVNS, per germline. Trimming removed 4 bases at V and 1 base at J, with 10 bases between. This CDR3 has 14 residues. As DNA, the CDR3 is TGTGCCAGCAGTGGACCGGGACGGAACACTGAAGCTTTCTTT. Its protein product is CASSGPGRNTEAFF. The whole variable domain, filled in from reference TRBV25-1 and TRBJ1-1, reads EADIYQTPRYLVIGTGKKITLECSQTMGHDKMYWYQQDPGMELHLIHYSYGVNSTEKGDLSSESTVSRIRTEHFPLTLESARPSHTSQYLCASSGPGRNTEAFFGQGTRLTVV.

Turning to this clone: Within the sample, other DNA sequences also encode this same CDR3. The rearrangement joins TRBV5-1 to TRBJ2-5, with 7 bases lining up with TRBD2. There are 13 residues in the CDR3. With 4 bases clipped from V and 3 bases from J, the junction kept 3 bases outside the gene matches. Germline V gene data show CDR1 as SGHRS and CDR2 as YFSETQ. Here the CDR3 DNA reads TGCGCCAGCAGCCCGACTAGCAAAGAGACCCAGTACTTC. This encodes CASSPTSKETQYF.

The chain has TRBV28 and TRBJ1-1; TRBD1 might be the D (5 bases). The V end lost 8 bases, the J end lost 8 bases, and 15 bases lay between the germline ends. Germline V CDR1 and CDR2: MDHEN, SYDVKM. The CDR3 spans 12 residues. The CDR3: CASGGIGREAFF. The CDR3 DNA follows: TGTGCCAGCGGGGGGATAGGGAGGGAAGCTTTCTTT.

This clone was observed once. CDR3 nucleotides: TGTGCCAGCAGCCCCGGGCAATCGAACACTGAAGCTTTCTTT. It is translated as CASSPGQSNTEAFF. The chain joins TRBV7-2 to TRBJ1-1, with D uncertain. This CDR3 is 14 amino acids long. Trimming took 5 bases from V and 1 from J, leaving 11 bases between them. The germline CDR1 and CDR2 sequences are SGHTA and FQGNSA.

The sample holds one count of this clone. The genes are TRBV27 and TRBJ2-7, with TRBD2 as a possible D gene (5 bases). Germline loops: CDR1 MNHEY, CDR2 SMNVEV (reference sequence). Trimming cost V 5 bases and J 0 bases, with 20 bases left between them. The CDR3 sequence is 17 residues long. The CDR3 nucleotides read TGTGCCAGCAGTCGCCGGACTGACTTTACCCGCTCCTACGAGCAGTACTTC. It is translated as CASSRRTDFTRSYEQYF.

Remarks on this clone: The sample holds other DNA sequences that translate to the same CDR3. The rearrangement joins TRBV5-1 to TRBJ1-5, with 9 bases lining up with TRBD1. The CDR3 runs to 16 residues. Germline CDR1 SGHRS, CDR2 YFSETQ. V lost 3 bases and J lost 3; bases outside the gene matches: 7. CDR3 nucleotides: TGCGCCAGCAGCTATGGCACAGGGGGCAACAATCAGCCCCAGCATTTT. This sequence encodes CASSYGTGGNNQPQHF.